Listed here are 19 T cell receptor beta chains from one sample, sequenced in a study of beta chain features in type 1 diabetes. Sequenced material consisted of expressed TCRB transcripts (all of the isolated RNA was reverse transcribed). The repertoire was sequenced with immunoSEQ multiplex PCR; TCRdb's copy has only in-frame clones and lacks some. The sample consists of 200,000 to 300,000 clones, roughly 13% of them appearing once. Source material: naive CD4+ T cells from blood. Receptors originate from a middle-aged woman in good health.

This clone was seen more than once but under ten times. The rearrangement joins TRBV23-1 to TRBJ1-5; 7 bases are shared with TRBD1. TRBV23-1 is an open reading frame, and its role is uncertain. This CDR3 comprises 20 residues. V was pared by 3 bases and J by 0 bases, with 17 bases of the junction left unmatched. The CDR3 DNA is TGCGCCAGCAGTCATTCCGACAGGGACCTCCCTGTCGTTAGCAATCAGCCCCAGCATTTT. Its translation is CASSHSDRDLPVVSNQPQHF.

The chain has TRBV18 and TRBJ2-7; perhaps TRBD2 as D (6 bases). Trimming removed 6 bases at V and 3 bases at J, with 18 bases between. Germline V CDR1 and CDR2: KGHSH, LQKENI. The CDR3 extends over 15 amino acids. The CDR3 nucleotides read TGTGCCAGCTCCCCAAGGAGGGCAGGAGTCTACGAGCAGTACTTC. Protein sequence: CASSPRRAGVYEQYF.

The CDR3 sequence: CASSSQTGSSYNEQFF. CDR3 DNA sequence: TGTGCCAGCAGCTCCCAAACAGGGAGCTCCTACAATGAGCAGTTCTTC. The V gene is TRBV5-4, the J gene TRBJ2-1; a weak D match, TRBD1 (6 bases). This CDR3 has 16 residues. Per germline, CDR1 SGHNT and CDR2 YYREEE (reference sequence). V was cut by 3 bases and J by 0 bases, with 13 bases left in between.

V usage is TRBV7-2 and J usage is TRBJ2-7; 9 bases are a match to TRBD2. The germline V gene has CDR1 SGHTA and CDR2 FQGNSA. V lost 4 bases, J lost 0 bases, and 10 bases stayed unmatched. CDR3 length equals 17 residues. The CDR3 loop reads CASSSRQSGGSSYEQYF. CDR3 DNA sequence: TGTGCCAGCAGCTCGCGTCAAAGCGGGGGGAGCTCCTACGAGCAGTACTTC.

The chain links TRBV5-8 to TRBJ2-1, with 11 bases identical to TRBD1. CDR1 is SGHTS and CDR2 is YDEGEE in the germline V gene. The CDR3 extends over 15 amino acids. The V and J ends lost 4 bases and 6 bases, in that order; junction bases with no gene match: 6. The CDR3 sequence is CASSATGTGGNEQFF. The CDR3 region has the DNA TGTGCCAGCAGCGCCACCGGGACAGGGGGCAATGAGCAGTTCTTC.

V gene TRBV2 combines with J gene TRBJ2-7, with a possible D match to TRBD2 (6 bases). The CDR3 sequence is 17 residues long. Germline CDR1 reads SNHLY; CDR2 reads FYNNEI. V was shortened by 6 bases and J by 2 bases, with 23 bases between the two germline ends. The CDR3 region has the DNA TGTGCCAGCAGCTCACGGGACTCGTCATTTTCTACCTACGAGCAGTACTTC. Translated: CASSSRDSSFSTYEQYF.

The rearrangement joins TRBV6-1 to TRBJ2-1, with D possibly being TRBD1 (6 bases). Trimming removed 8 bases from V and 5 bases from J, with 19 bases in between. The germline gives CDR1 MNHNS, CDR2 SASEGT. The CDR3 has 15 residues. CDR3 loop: CASGAYRVGDNEQFF. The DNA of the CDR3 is TGTGCCAGCGGTGCTTACAGGGTCGGGGACAATGAGCAGTTCTTC.

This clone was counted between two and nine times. CDR3 in DNA: TGCGCCAGCAGCTCCCCGGGACAGGGGAAATTGACTGAAGCTTTCTTT. It specifies CASSSPGQGKLTEAFF. The gene calls are TRBV5-1 and TRBJ1-1, with 10 bases that match TRBD1. Germline V lookup: CDR1 SGHRS, CDR2 YFSETQ. The CDR3 runs to 16 residues. V was pared by 3 bases and J by 5 bases, with 10 bases of the junction left unmatched.

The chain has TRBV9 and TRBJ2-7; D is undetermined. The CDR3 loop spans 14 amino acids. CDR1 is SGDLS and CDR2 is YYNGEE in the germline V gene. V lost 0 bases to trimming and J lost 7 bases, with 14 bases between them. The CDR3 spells CASSVGSRGGEQYF. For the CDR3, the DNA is TGTGCCAGCAGCGTAGGATCCCGCGGTGGAGAGCAGTACTTC.

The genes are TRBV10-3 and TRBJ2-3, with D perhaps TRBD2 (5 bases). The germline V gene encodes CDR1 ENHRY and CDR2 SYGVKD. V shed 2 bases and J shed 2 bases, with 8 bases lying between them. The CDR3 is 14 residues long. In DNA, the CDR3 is TGTGCCATCAGTGAGGGACTTGACACAGATACGCAGTATTTT. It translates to CAISEGLDTDTQYF.

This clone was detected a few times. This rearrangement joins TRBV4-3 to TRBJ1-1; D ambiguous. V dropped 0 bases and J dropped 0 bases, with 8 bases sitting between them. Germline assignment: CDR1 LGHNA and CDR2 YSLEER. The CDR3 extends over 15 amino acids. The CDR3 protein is CASSQDPNMNTEAFF. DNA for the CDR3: TGCGCCAGCAGCCAAGACCCCAACATGAACACTGAAGCTTTCTTT.

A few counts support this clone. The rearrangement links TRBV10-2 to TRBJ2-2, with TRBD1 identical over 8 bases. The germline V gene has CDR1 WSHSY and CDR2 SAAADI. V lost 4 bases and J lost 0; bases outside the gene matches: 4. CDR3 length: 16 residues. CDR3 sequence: CASSARQGPNTGELFF. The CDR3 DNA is TGCGCCAGCAGTGCGAGACAGGGGCCGAACACCGGGGAGCTGTTTTTT.

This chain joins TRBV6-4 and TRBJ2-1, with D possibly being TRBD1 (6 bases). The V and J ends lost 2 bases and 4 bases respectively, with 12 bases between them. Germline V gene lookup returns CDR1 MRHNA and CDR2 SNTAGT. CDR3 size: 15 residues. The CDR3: CASSDPSTGYNEQFF. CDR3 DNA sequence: TGTGCCAGCAGTGACCCATCGACAGGATACAATGAGCAGTTCTTC.

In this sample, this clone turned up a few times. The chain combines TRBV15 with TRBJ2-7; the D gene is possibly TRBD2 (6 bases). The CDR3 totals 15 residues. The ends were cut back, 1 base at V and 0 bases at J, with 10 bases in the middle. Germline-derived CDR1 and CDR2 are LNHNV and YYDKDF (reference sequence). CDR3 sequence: CATSRAGGISYEQYF. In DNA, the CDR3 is TGTGCCACCAGCAGAGCGGGCGGGATCTCCTACGAGCAGTACTTC.

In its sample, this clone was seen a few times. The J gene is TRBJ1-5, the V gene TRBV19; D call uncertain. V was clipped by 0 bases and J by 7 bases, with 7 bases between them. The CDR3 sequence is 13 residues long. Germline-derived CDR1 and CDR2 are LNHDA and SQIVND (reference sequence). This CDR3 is CASSIEGRQPQHF. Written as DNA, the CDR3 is TGTGCCAGTAGTATAGAGGGCCGGCAGCCCCAGCATTTT.

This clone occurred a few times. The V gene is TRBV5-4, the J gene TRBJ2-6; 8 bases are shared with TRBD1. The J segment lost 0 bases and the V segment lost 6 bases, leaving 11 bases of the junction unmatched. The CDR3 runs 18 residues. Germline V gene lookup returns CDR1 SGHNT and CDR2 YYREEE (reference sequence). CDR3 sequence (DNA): TGTGCCAGCACCTTAGGACAGGGCCAAAGCTCTGGGGCCAACGTCCTGACTTTC. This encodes CASTLGQGQSSGANVLTF.

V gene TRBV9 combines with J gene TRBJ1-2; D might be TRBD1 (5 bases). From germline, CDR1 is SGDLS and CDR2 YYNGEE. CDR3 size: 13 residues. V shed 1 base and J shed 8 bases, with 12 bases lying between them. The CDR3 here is CASSVWGVGGYTF. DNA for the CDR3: TGTGCCAGCAGCGTATGGGGGGTTGGGGGCTACACCTTC.

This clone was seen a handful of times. The CDR3 DNA follows: TGTGCCAGCAGTTTCCAACAGGGTCTCACCACTTACAATGAGCAGTTCTTC. As protein: CASSFQQGLTTYNEQFF. The V gene is TRBV7-7, the J gene TRBJ2-1; possibly TRBD1 for D (6 bases). The ends were cut back, 6 bases at V and 4 bases at J, with 22 bases in the middle. The CDR3 is made up of 17 amino acids. CDR1 is SSHAT, CDR2 FNYEAQ, per germline (reference sequence).

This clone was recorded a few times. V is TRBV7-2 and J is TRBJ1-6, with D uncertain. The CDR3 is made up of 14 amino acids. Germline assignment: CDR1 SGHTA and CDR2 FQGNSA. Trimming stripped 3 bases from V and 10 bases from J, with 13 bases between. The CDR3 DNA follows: TGTGCCAGCAGCTTGGTAACACCAGGATCACCCCTCCACTTT. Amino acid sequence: CASSLVTPGSPLHF.